This TCR beta chain was sequenced in a study of T cell clonotyping in hematopoietic cell transplantation. Using immunoSEQ multiplex PCR, the repertoire was profiled, and TCRdb retains in-frame clones only, with some absent. The sample includes about 18,000 clones, about 82% of them seen just once. The time point here: recipient sample about 28 days before transplant, after cytoreduction. CDR3 length equals 14 residues. V lost 0 bases to trimming and J lost 1 base, with 7 bases between them. Germline CDR1 SGHTS, CDR2 YDEGEE. This clone was observed a handful of times. The gene calls are TRBV5-8 and TRBJ2-5; no definite D call. This TCR came from a man aged 45-60 years with acute myeloid leukemia. Some clones in this sample may be carry-over from other donors' samples. This material consisted of peripheral blood mononuclear cells, taken before stem cell transplant. As DNA, the CDR3 is TGTGCCAGCAGCTTGGTCGGCAGCCAAGAGACCCAGTACTTC. Protein product: CASSLVGSQETQYF.